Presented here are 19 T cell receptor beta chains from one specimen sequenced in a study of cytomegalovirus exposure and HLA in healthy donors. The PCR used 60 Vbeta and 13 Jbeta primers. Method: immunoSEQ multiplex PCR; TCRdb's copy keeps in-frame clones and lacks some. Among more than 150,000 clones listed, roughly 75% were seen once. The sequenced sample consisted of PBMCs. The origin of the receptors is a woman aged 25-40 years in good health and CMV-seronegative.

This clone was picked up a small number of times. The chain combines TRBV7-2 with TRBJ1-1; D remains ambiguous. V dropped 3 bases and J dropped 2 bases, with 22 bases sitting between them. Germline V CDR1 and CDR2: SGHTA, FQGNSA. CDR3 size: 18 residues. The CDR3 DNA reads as TGTGCCAGCAGCTTGTTCGTCAGGCCCTCACAATTCAACACTGAAGCTTTCTTT. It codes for CASSLFVRPSQFNTEAFF.

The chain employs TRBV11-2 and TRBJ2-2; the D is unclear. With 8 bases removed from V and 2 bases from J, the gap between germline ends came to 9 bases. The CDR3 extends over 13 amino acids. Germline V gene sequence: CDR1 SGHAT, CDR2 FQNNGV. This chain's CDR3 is CASRSINTGELFF. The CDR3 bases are TGTGCCAGCCGTAGTATAAACACCGGGGAGCTGTTTTTT.

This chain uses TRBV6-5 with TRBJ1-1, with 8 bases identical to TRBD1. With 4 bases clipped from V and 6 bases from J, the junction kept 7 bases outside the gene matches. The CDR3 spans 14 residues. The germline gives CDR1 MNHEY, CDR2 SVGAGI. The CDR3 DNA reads TGTGCCAGCAGTTCAGGGGGCGAGGAGGCTGAAGCTTTCTTT. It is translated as CASSSGGEEAEAFF.

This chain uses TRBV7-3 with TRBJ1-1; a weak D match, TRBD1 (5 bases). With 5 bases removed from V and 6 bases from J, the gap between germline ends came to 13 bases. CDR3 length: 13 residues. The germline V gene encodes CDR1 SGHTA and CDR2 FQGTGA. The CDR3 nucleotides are TGTGCCAGCAGCCGAGGCGGGGGGGCTGAAGCTTTCTTT. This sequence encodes CASSRGGGAEAFF.

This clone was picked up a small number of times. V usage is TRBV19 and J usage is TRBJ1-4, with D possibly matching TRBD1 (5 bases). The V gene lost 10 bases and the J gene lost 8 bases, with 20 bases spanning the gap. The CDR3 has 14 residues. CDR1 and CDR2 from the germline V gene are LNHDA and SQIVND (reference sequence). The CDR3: CATASRARWEKLFF. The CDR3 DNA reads TGTGCCACCGCATCCAGGGCGCGGTGGGAAAAACTGTTTTTT.

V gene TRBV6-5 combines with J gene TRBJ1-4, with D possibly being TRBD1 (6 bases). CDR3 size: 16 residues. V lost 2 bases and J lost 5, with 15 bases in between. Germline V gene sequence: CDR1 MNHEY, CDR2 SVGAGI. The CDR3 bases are TGTGCCAGCAGTTACAGGGGCGTCGGACAGAATGAAAAACTGTTTTTT. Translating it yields CASSYRGVGQNEKLFF.

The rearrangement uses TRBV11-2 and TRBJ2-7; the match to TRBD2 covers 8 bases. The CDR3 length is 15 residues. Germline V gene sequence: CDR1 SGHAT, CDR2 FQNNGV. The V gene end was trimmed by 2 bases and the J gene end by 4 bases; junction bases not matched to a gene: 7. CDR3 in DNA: TGTGCCAGCAGCTTACAAAGCGGGGGTCTTTACGAGCAGTACTTC. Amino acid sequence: CASSLQSGGLYEQYF.

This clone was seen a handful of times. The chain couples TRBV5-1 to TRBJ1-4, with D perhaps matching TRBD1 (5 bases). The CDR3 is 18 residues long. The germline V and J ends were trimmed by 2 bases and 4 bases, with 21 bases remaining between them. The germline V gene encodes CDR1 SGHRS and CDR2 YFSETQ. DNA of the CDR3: TGCGCCAGCAGCTTACGGGGGACCCCTTCCCGTGGTAATGAAAAACTGTTTTTT. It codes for CASSLRGTPSRGNEKLFF.

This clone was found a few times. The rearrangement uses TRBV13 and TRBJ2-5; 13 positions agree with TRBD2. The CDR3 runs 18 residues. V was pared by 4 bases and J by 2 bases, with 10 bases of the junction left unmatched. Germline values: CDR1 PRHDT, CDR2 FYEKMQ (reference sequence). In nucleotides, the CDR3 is TGTGCCAGCAGCTCGGACACACTAGCGGGGGGGCTACAAGAGACCCAGTACTTC. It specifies CASSSDTLAGGLQETQYF.

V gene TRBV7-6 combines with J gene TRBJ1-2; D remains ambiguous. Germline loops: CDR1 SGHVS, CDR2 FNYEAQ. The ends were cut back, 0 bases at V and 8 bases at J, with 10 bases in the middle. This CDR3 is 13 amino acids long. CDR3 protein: CASSLADGGGYTF. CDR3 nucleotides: TGTGCCAGCAGCTTAGCGGACGGAGGCGGCTACACCTTC.

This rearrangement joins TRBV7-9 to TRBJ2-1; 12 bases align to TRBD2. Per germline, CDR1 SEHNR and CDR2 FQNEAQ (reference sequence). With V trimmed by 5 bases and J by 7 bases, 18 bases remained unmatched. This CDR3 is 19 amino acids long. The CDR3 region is CASSQLGGTSGGKRNEQFF. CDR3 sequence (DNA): TGTGCCAGCAGCCAGTTAGGGGGCACTAGCGGGGGGAAGCGAAATGAGCAGTTCTTC. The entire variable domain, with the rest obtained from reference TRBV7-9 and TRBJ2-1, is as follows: DTGVSQNPRHKITKRGQNVTFRCDPISEHNRLYWYRQTLGQGPEFLTYFQNEAQLEKSRLLSDRFSAERPKGSFSTLEIQRTEQGDSAMYLCASSQLGGTSGGKRNEQFFGPGTRLTVL.

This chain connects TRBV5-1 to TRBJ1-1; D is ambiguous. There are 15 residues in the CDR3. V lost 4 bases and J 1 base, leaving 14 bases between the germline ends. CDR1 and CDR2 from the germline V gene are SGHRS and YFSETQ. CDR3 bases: TGCGCCAGCAGCCCTGGATCCCGAGGGAACACTGAAGCTTTCTTT. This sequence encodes CASSPGSRGNTEAFF.

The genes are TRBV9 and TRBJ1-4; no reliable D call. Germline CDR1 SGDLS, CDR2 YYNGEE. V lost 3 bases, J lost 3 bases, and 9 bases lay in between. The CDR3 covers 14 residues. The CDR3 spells CASSAGMANEKLFF. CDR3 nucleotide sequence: TGTGCCAGCAGCGCCGGGATGGCTAATGAAAAACTGTTTTTT. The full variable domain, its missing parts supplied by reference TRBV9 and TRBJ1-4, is DSGVTQTPKHLITATGQRVTLRCSPRSGDLSVYWYQQSLDQGLQFLIQYYNGEERAKGNILERFSAQQFPDLHSELNLSSLELGDSALYFCASSAGMANEKLFFGSGTQLSVL.

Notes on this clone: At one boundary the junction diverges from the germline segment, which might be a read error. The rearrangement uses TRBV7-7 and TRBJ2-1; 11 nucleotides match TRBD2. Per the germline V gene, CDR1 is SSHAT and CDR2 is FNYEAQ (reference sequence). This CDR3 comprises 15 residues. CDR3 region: CASSLLAGATNEQFF. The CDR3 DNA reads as TGTGCTAGCAGCTTACTAGCGGGGGCGACAAATGAGCAGTTCTTC.

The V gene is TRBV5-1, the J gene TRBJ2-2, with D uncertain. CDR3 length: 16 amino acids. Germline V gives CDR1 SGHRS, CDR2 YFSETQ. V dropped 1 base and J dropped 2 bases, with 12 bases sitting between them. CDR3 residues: CASSLLTVTNTGELFF. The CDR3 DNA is TGCGCCAGCAGCTTGTTAACGGTTACTAACACCGGGGAGCTGTTTTTT.

The CDR3 coding sequence is TGCGCCAGCAGCCAAGATCTCTGGGCGGACTTCTCTGGGGCCAACGTCCTGACTTTC. Translating it yields CASSQDLWADFSGANVLTF. This chain connects TRBV4-3 to TRBJ2-6, with D maybe TRBD2 (5 bases). The CDR3 sequence is 19 residues long. The V and J ends lost 0 bases and 0 bases respectively, with 15 bases between them. Germline-derived CDR1 and CDR2 are LGHNA and YSLEER.

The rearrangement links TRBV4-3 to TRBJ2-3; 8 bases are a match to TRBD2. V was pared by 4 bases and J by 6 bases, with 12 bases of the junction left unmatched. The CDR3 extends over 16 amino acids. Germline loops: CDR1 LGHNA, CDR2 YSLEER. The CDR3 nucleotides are TGCGCCAGCAGCCTATCCCCGGGGGGGCGCTCGGATACGCAGTATTTT. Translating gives CASSLSPGGRSDTQYF.

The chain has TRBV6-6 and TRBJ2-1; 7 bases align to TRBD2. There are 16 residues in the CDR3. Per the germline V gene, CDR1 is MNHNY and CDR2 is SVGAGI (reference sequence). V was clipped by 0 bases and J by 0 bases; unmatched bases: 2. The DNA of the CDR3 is TGTGCCAGCAGTTACTCTCGGACTAGCTCCTACAATGAGCAGTTCTTC. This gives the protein CASSYSRTSSYNEQFF.

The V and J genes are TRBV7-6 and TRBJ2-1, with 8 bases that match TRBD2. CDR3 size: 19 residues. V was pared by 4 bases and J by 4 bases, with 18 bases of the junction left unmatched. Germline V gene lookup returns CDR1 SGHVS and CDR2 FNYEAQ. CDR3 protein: CASSYRAGGPELQYNEQFF. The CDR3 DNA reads TGTGCCAGCAGCTACCGCGCGGGGGGACCCGAATTGCAATACAATGAGCAGTTCTTC. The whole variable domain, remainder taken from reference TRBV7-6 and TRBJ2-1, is GAGVSQSPRYKVTKRGQDVALRCDPISGHVSLYWYRQALGQGPEFLTYFNYEAQQDKSGLPNDRFSAERPEGSISTLTIQRTEQRDSAMYRCASSYRAGGPELQYNEQFFGPGTRLTVL.